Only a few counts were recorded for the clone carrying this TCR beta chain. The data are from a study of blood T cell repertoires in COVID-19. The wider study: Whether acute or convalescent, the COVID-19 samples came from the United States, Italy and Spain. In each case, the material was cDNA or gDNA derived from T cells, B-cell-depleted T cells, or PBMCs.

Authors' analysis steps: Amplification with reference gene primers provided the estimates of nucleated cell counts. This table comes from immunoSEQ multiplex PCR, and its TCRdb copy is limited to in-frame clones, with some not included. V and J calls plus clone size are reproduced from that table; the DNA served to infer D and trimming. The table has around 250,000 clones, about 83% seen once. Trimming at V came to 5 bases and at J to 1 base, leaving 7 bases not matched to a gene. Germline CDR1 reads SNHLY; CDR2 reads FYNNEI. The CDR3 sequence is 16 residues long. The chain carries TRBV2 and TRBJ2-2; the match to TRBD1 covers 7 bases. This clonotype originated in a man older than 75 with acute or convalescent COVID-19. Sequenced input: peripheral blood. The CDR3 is CASSRQGSRNTGELFF. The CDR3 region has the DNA TGTGCCAGCAGTAGACAGGGCTCAAGGAACACCGGGGAGCTGTTTTTT.